In this sample, the clone carrying this T cell receptor (beta chain) turned up a few times. This entry is derived from a study of T cell repertoires in cytomegalovirus infection. The CDR3 runs 19 residues. V lost 2 bases and J lost 3, with 25 bases in between. TCRdb reprocessed the reads via MiXCR and lists one record per CDR3 protein. Here the sample spans 630,000 or so distinct CDR3 sequences, approximately 24% being singletons. The clonotype comes from a human donor in good health (CMV status not recorded). Some clones in this sample may be carry-over from other donors' samples. V is TRBV23-1 and J is TRBJ1-2, with D possibly TRBD1 on 5 matching bases. Being an ORF, TRBV23-1 has a function that is uncertain. Sequencing was carried out using CD8+ T cells from PBMCs. CDR3 nucleotides: TGCGCCAGCAGTCAAAGGTGTCCCCACGACAGCACTCGGGACTATGGCTACACCTTC. Translating it yields CASSQRCPHDSTRDYGYTF.